This T cell receptor (beta chain) was identified in a study of T cell repertoires in cytomegalovirus infection. Study information: Both CMV infection and a matching HLA type were indicated by public TCR beta signatures.

This CDR3 contains 14 residues. V dropped 3 bases and J dropped 8 bases, with 16 bases sitting between them. MiXCR, applied by TCRdb to the reads, yields one record per CDR3 protein. The table shows roughly 150,000 distinct CDR3 sequences, with around 24% occurring only once. This sequence originates from a human donor in good health (CMV status not recorded). Some clones in this sample may be carry-over from other donors' samples. The source material was PBMCs. The J gene is TRBJ1-2, the V gene TRBV12-3 or TRBV12-4; no reliable D call. The CDR3 DNA reads as TGTGCCAGCAGTTTCATGGGCAAAGAGTCCGGCTACACCTTC. Amino acids: CASSFMGKESGYTF.